This T cell receptor beta chain was identified in a study of OX40 agonist ivuxolimab in advanced cancers. Study-level background: Dose-escalation cases comprised hepatocellular carcinoma, melanoma, renal cell or head and neck cancer. Earlier anti-PD-1, anti-PD-L1 or anti-CTLA-4 therapy was permitted; roughly 42% had received some.

Some clones are missing from TCRdb's copy, which holds only in-frame ones; the method was immunoSEQ multiplex PCR. Seen here are tens of thousands of clones, just over 85% observed once, and the top ten hold roughly 3.3%. Notes on the study in general: Not determined was the antigen specificity of the expanded peripheral T cells. At 0.1 to 3.0 mg/kg, CD4+ and CD8+ blood T cells expanded clonally by week 6.

The CDR3 has 16 amino acids. In germline, CDR1 is MNHNY, CDR2 SVGAGI (reference sequence). V was trimmed by 6 bases and J by 0 bases, leaving 15 bases between them. Of note for this clone: The antigen remains undetermined.

The sequence derives from an adult with an advanced solid tumor such as melanoma, head and neck, liver or kidney cancer. This specimen was CD4+ or CD8+ T cells sorted from blood, taken in a trial of the OX40 agonist ivuxolimab. The J gene is TRBJ1-3, the V gene TRBV6-6, with D possibly being TRBD1 (6 bases). The CDR3 reads CASRLAAGASGNTIYF. The CDR3 bases are TGTGCCAGCAGACTCGCAGCAGGGGCCTCTGGAAACACCATATATTTT.